These 19 T cell receptor beta chains share one sample of origin, sequenced in a study of blood T cells in healthy people across ages (dated by TCRdb to between 2014 and 2017). Library preparation employed 5' RACE. These reads were obtained on an Illumina HiSeq 2500. A second 7 to 11 cycle PCR used a sample-barcoded 5' primer and a J-beta primer mix. TCRdb reworked the public reads: Q25 trimming with fastp, MiXCR clone assembly, productive beta chains retained. Entries that share a CDR3 protein sequence are merged under the most common genes and DNA. The sample table shows hundreds of thousands of distinct CDR3 sequences, and about half are seen once. The leading ten clones occupy under 35% of the sample. Sequencing was done on a sample of blood. The receptors stem from a woman aged 60 to 75 in good health.

The V call is TRBV9, the J call TRBJ2-3, with 7 bases identical to TRBD1. With V trimmed by 0 bases and J by 1 base, 5 bases remained unmatched. Germline CDR1 SGDLS, CDR2 YYNGEE. The CDR3 covers 16 residues. The CDR3 here is CASSVATQGRTDTQYF. CDR3 DNA: TGTGCCAGCAGCGTAGCTACACAGGGGCGCACAGATACGCAGTATTTT.

The chain is built from TRBV20-1 and TRBJ1-6; D may be TRBD1 (5 bases). Germline V gives CDR1 DFQATT, CDR2 SNEGSKA (reference sequence). The CDR3 loop spans 13 amino acids. The V end lost 5 bases, the J end lost 5 bases, and 10 bases lay between the germline ends. This chain's CDR3 is CSARTTNNSPLHF. DNA for the CDR3: TGCAGTGCTCGGACAACTAATAATTCACCCCTCCACTTT.

As concerns this clonotype: Relative to the germline gene, one junction end is altered; a read error may explain this. CDR3 coding DNA: TGTGCCCGCAGCGTAACCAGCGGACTAGCGGCCCAAGAGACCCAGTACTTC. Translation gives CARSVTSGLAAQETQYF. The chain carries TRBV9 and TRBJ2-5; TRBD2 matches at 10 bases. CDR1 SGDLS and CDR2 YYNGEE come from the germline V gene. The CDR3 is 17 amino acids.

This chain links TRBV7-9 with TRBJ1-2, with D possibly being TRBD1 (5 bases). CDR1 and CDR2 from the germline V gene are SEHNR and FQNEAQ (reference sequence). Trimming took 1 base from V and 0 from J, leaving 9 bases between them. CDR3 size: 15 residues. CDR3 bases: TGTGCCAGCAGCTTAGTACAGGCCCCTAACTATGGCTACACCTTC. It codes for CASSLVQAPNYGYTF. Complete variable domain (other parts from reference TRBV7-9 and TRBJ1-2): DTGVSQNPRHKITKRGQNVTFRCDPISEHNRLYWYRQTLGQGPEFLTYFQNEAQLEKSRLLSDRFSAERPKGSFSTLEIQRTEQGDSAMYLCASSLVQAPNYGYTFGSGTRLTVV.

V usage is TRBV5-1 and J usage is TRBJ2-1; D is unresolved. The last part of the DNA fits TRBJ2-7 better; the J call may be wrong. The V gene's germline CDR1 is SGHRS and CDR2 YFSETQ. This CDR3 comprises 14 residues. Here the CDR3 reads CASSLLSGVNEQYF. DNA of the CDR3: TGCGCCAGCAGCTTGCTTTCTGGGGTAAACGAGCAGTACTTC.

The chain carries TRBV27 and TRBJ2-3, with TRBD2 as a possible D gene (6 bases). With 5 bases removed from V and 3 bases from J, the gap between germline ends came to 12 bases. From germline, CDR1 is MNHEY and CDR2 SMNVEV (reference sequence). This CDR3 is 14 amino acids long. CDR3 amino acids: CASSPIAATDTQYF. Here the CDR3 DNA reads TGTGCCAGCAGTCCGATAGCGGCGACAGATACGCAGTATTTT.

This clonotype has a handful of counts. The chain carries TRBV7-2 and TRBJ1-2, with 10 positions matching TRBD1. Germline loops: CDR1 SGHTA, CDR2 FQGNSA. V trimming: 3 bases; J trimming: 5 bases; junction bases outside the gene matches: 9. The CDR3 has 16 amino acids. The CDR3 region is CASSFTRQGAGYGYTF. The CDR3 DNA reads as TGTGCCAGCAGCTTCACCAGACAGGGGGCCGGGTATGGCTACACCTTC.

CDR3 loop: CASSLPGGLAAPDTQYF. The CDR3 nucleotides are TGTGCCAGCAGCTTACCCGGTGGGCTAGCGGCCCCAGATACGCAGTATTTT. The rearrangement uses TRBV7-2 and TRBJ2-3; 7 nucleotides agree with TRBD2. The germline V gene encodes CDR1 SGHTA and CDR2 FQGNSA. V lost 2 bases to trimming and J lost 4 bases; unmatched junction nucleotides: 12. This CDR3 comprises 17 residues.

A word on this clonotype: One base away lies a much larger clone, so this may be a sequencing read error. The chain couples TRBV20-1 to TRBJ1-2; 8 bases match TRBD1. In germline, CDR1 is DFQATT, CDR2 SNEGSKA (reference sequence). This CDR3 has 12 amino acids. For the CDR3, the DNA is TGCAGTGGCGCCGCCCAGGGGGCTGGCCACACCTTC. Protein: CSGAAQGAGHTF.

The chain uses TRBV9 and TRBJ2-5; D is perhaps TRBD1 or TRBD2 (6 bases each). Trimming removed 0 bases at V and 1 base at J, with 7 bases between. Germline CDR1 and CDR2: SGDLS and YYNGEE. The CDR3 is made up of 14 amino acids. DNA for the CDR3: TGTGCCAGCAGCGTAGCGGGGGCCCAAGAGACCCAGTACTTC. Translating it yields CASSVAGAQETQYF. The complete variable domain, with remaining parts taken from reference TRBV9 and TRBJ2-5, reads DSGVTQTPKHLITATGQRVTLRCSPRSGDLSVYWYQQSLDQGLQFLIQYYNGEERAKGNILERFSAQQFPDLHSELNLSSLELGDSALYFCASSVAGAQETQYFGPGTRLLVL.

The rearrangement links TRBV29-1 to TRBJ2-1, with TRBD2 matching 12 bases. V lost 2 bases and J lost 5; bases outside the gene matches: 4. The CDR3 length is 15 residues. Germline values: CDR1 SQVTM, CDR2 ANQGSEA. CDR3 loop: CSVELAGGRDNEQFF. In nucleotides, the CDR3 is TGCAGCGTTGAACTAGCGGGAGGGCGAGACAATGAGCAGTTCTTC.

The chain couples TRBV6-2 or TRBV6-3 to TRBJ2-2; 8 bases match TRBD1. The CDR3 totals 14 residues. V was clipped by 8 bases and J by 5 bases; unmatched bases: 7. The germline CDR1 and CDR2 sequences are MNHEY and SVGEGT. In DNA, the CDR3 is TGTGCCAGCGGACAGGGTGGATTTACCGGGGAGCTGTTTTTT. Translation gives CASGQGGFTGELFF.

Here the CDR3 DNA reads TGTGCCAGCAGCCTAGGGACTAGCGGGAGGGCAGACGAGCAGTTCTTC. This encodes CASSLGTSGRADEQFF. The chain links TRBV9 to TRBJ2-1, with 16 bases fitting TRBD2. The CDR3 has 16 residues. The V and J ends lost 4 bases and 10 bases, in that order; junction bases with no gene match: 8. Germline loops: CDR1 SGDLS, CDR2 YYNGEE.

This rearrangement joins TRBV30 to TRBJ1-1; D unresolved. Looked up from germline, CDR1 is GTSNPN and CDR2 is SVGIG (reference sequence). The CDR3 extends over 11 amino acids. The ends were cut back, 2 bases at V and 4 bases at J, with 5 bases in the middle. In DNA, the CDR3 is TGTGCCTGGAGTCCCCTCACTGAAGCTTTCTTT. This gives the protein CAWSPLTEAFF.

The table lists this clonotype with many counts. The rearrangement links TRBV20-1 to TRBJ2-7; D not resolved. Germline V gene data show CDR1 as DFQATT and CDR2 as SNEGSKA (reference sequence). V was trimmed by 4 bases and J by 0 bases, leaving 7 bases between them. The CDR3 spans 12 residues. The CDR3 bases are TGCAGTGCTAACCCTAGCTCCTACGAGCAGTACTTC. It encodes CSANPSSYEQYF.

The chain is built from TRBV14 and TRBJ1-6; no clear D. CDR3 length: 15 residues. Per germline, CDR1 SGHDN and CDR2 FVKESK. V lost 0 bases to trimming and J lost 8 bases, with 11 bases between them. The CDR3 coding sequence is TGTGCCAGCAGCCAAGATGGGAACGGGTATTCACCCCTCCACTTT. It encodes CASSQDGNGYSPLHF. Complete variable domain (other parts from reference TRBV14 and TRBJ1-6): EAGVTQFPSHSVIEKGQTVTLRCDPISGHDNLYWYRRVMGKEIKFLLHFVKESKQDESGMPNNRFLAERTGGTYSTLKVQPAELEDSGVYFCASSQDGNGYSPLHFGNGTRLTVT.

A single count supports this clonotype. The chain recombines TRBV6-1 with TRBJ1-4; D is unclear. The CDR3 is made up of 15 amino acids. The V gene's germline CDR1 is MNHNS and CDR2 SASEGT. V was trimmed by 2 bases and J by 7 bases, leaving 14 bases between them. The CDR3 DNA is TGTGCCAGCAGTGAACGCGCCAGACAAGGTGAAAAACTGTTTTTT. This translates into CASSERARQGEKLFF.

J is TRBJ2-1 and V is TRBV6-5; D ambiguous. CDR3 size: 13 residues. CDR1 is MNHEY, CDR2 SVGAGI, per germline. V was pared by 6 bases and J by 0 bases, with 6 bases between. CDR3 in DNA: TGTGCCAGCAGAGCAATCTCCTACAATGAGCAGTTCTTC. It translates to CASRAISYNEQFF.

The V call is TRBV29-1, the J call TRBJ1-1; D is unresolved. V was cut by 4 bases and J by 7 bases, with 13 bases left in between. There are 12 residues in the CDR3. The germline V gene has CDR1 SQVTM and CDR2 ANQGSEA. The CDR3 DNA follows: TGCAGCGTTGTCCCCCTAAGTGATGAAGCTTTCTTT. Protein product: CSVVPLSDEAFF.